Listed below are T cell receptor beta chains from one sample, sequenced in a study of immune cell composition in non-small cell lung cancer. Sequenced by immunoSEQ multiplex PCR; TCRdb stores in-frame clones only, minus some. The sample has approximately 1,100 clones, more than 55% seen once. Sequenced input: lung tumor tissue. The receptors here all came from a human donor with non-small cell lung cancer. Each CDR3 is given without its conserved first and last residue. The order of the fields is V gene, clone size, J gene, CDR3 protein. Size is stated for part of the rows, as once, few or many counts, or as a class when the clone is expanded.

v_call: TRBV27
clone_size: NA
j_call: TRBJ2-7
cdr3_aa: ASRTQGAAQPEQY

v_call: TRBV5-1
clone_size: NA
j_call: TRBJ2-3
cdr3_aa: ASSWAGYTDTQY

v_call: TRBV5-6
clone_size: NA
j_call: TRBJ1-3
cdr3_aa: ASSSPTLGETGNTIY

v_call: TRBV20-1
clone_size: NA
j_call: TRBJ1-2
cdr3_aa: SVQGLGGYT

v_call: TRBV5-1
clone_size: NA
j_call: TRBJ2-7
cdr3_aa: ASSLGSVEGHPYEQY

v_call: TRBV5-1
clone_size: few
j_call: TRBJ1-1
cdr3_aa: ASGTGYTEAF

v_call: TRBV5-6
clone_size: NA
j_call: TRBJ2-2
cdr3_aa: ASSFTGGDTGELF

v_call: TRBV5-5
clone_size: once
j_call: TRBJ2-7
cdr3_aa: ASSLEGGQSYEQY

v_call: TRBV10-3
clone_size: NA
j_call: TRBJ1-6
cdr3_aa: AISESGGNSPLH

v_call: TRBV27
clone_size: NA
j_call: TRBJ2-1
cdr3_aa: ASSLQAGRGHEQF

v_call: TRBV5-1
clone_size: NA
j_call: TRBJ1-3
cdr3_aa: ASSLGLSTDSGNTIY

v_call: TRBV6-6
clone_size: few
j_call: TRBJ2-7
cdr3_aa: ASSRDSQSSYEQY

v_call: TRBV11-2
clone_size: NA
j_call: TRBJ1-6
cdr3_aa: ASSLEAGSPLH

v_call: TRBV4-3
clone_size: few
j_call: TRBJ2-1
cdr3_aa: ASSQDLMEGRLSYNEQF

v_call: TRBV28
clone_size: once
j_call: TRBJ1-4
cdr3_aa: ASSLMLGTTNEKLF

v_call: TRBV2
clone_size: NA
j_call: TRBJ2-7
cdr3_aa: ASGTSDSRIYEQY

v_call: TRBV28
clone_size: NA
j_call: TRBJ1-6
cdr3_aa: ASSRYNSPLH

v_call: TRBV4-3
clone_size: NA
j_call: TRBJ2-2
cdr3_aa: ASSQSPGAATGELF

v_call: TRBV19
clone_size: NA
j_call: TRBJ2-7
cdr3_aa: ASSARQGNYEQY

v_call: TRBV28
clone_size: NA
j_call: TRBJ2-4
cdr3_aa: ASTSPDRTAGNIQY

v_call: TRBV28
clone_size: NA
j_call: TRBJ2-4
cdr3_aa: ASSCLTGLAKNIQY

v_call: TRBV20-1
clone_size: once
j_call: TRBJ1-5
cdr3_aa: SASNVQPQH

v_call: TRBV6-1
clone_size: NA
j_call: TRBJ2-1
cdr3_aa: ASSEGRGGNEQF